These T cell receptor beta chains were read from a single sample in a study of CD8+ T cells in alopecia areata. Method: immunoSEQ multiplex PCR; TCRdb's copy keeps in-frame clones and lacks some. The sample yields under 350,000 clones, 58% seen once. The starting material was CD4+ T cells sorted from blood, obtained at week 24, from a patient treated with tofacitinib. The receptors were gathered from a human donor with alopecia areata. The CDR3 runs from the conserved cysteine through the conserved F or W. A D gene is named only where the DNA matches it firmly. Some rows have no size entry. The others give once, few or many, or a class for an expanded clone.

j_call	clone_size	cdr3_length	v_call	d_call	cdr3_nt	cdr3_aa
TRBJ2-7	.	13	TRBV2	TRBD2	TGTGCCAGCAGGTCCGGGGGGTCGAGGGAGCAGTACTTC	CASRSGGSREQYF
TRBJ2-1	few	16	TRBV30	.	TGTGCCTGGAGTGTAACCAGAGGGAGATCCTACAATGAGCAGTTCTTC	CAWSVTRGRSYNEQFF
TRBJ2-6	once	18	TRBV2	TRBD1	TGTGCCAGCCAGCCTGACAGGGCTCGTTTCTCTGGGGCCAACGTCCTGACTTTC	CASQPDRARFSGANVLTF
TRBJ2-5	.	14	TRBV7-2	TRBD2	TGTGCCAGCAGCCTCGGACTAGCCGGGGAGACCCAGTACTTC	CASSLGLAGETQYF
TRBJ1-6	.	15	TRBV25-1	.	TGTGCCAGCAGCTCCAGGGCAGGGGTTGATTCACCCCTCCACTTT	CASSSRAGVDSPLHF
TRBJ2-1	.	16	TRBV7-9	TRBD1	TGTGCCAGCAGCTCCCGGGACAGGGGTTCCTACAATGAGCAGTTCTTC	CASSSRDRGSYNEQFF
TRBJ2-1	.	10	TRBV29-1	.	TGCAGCGTTGAGGAGGCTGAGCAGTTCTTC	CSVEEAEQFF
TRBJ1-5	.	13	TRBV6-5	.	TGTGCCAGCAGCTCCGGGCTCCTGGGGCCCCAGCATTTT	CASSSGLLGPQHF
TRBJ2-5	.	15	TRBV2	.	TGTGCCAGCAGTCAAACCCAGGGAAGCGGTGAGACCCAGTACTTC	CASSQTQGSGETQYF
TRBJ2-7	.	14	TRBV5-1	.	TGCGCCAGCAGCTTGGTGTCGCAAGACTACGAGCAGTACTTC	CASSLVSQDYEQYF
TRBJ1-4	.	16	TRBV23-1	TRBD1	TGCGCCAGCAATAATTACTGGGACAGAAAATATGAAAAACTGTTTTTT	CASNNYWDRKYEKLFF
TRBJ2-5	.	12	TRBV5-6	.	TGTGCCAGCAGCTGGGGGACGGAGACCCAGTACTTC	CASSWGTETQYF
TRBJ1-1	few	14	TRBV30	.	TGTGCCTGGAGTGGTCCCTCTATGAACACTGAAGCTTTCTTT	CAWSGPSMNTEAFF
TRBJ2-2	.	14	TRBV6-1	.	TGTGCCAGCCGACAGTCCAGGGACACCGGGGAGCTGTTTTTT	CASRQSRDTGELFF